This paragraph covers one TCR beta chain sequence. Other DNA sequences in this sample translate to the same CDR3. Per germline, CDR1 LGHNT and CDR2 FRNRAP. The CDR3 extends over 12 amino acids. V shed 2 bases and J shed 2 bases, with 4 bases lying between them. TCRdb keeps only in-frame clones here, not all; method: immunoSEQ multiplex PCR. The sample holds 750,000 to 1,000,000 clones, nearly 95% seen once. This entry comes from a study of shared clonotypes between healthy human individuals. Naive CD8 cells lacked CD45RO, underwent positive selection for CCR7 and left out terminally differentiated effector memory CD45RA+ cells.

The source material was naive CD8+ T cells sorted from blood. V and J are TRBV12-5 and TRBJ2-7; no reliable D call. The TCR was taken from a man under 40 in good health. The CDR3 coding sequence is TGTGCTAGTGGTTTGTCGACCTACGAGCAGTACTTC. Translation gives CASGLSTYEQYF. The full variable domain, in which reference TRBV12-5 and TRBJ2-7 provide the parts outside the CDR3, is DARVTQTPRHKVTEMGQEVTMRCQPILGHNTVFWYRQTMMQGLELLAYFRNRAPLDDSGMPKDRFSAEMPDATLATLKIQPSEPRDSAVYFCASGLSTYEQYFGPGTRLTVT.